These T cell receptor beta chains were read from a single sample in a study of human T cells and chemical hapten exposure. A single record per CDR3 protein comes from TCRdb applying MiXCR to the RACE reads. The sample has under 100,000 distinct CDR3 sequences, approximately 10% seen once. The source was whole blood, collected in connection with sensitization to the hapten diphenylcyclopropenone (DPC). The receptors stem from a woman between 35 and 50 years old with alopecia areata. Some clones in this sample may be carry-over from other donors' samples. The CDR3 runs from the conserved cysteine through the conserved F or W. D genes are given only for firm matches. Only some rows state a clone size, as once, few, many or a class for expanded clones.

D: NA
size: many
J: TRBJ1-6
V: TRBV6-1
DNA: TGTGCCAGCAGTGAAGCCACAGTCAGCTCCTATAATTCACCCCTCCACTTT
CDR3: CASSEATVSSYNSPLHF

D: NA
size: few
J: TRBJ1-5
V: TRBV12-3/TRBV12-4
DNA: TGTGCCAGCGTTTTGGCCGGAGGTCAGCCCCAGCATTTT
CDR3: CASVLAGGQPQHF

D: NA
size: NA
J: TRBJ2-7
V: TRBV5-1
DNA: TGCGCCAGCAGCGAGACAGTGGGGGCCCACGAGCAGTACTTC
CDR3: CASSETVGAHEQYF

D: NA
size: few
J: TRBJ2-6
V: TRBV6-5
DNA: TGTGCCAGCACCCAGGACAGCTTCTTTTCTGGGGCCAACGTCCTGACTTTC
CDR3: CASTQDSFFSGANVLTF

D: TRBD2
size: few
J: TRBJ2-2
V: TRBV30
DNA: TGTGCCTGGAGTCCTAGACTAGCGGCGCTTCGCGGGGAGCTGTTTTTT
CDR3: CAWSPRLAALRGELFF

D: TRBD1
size: NA
J: TRBJ2-1
V: TRBV6-2/TRBV6-3
DNA: TGTGCCAGCAGTTTGGGTCTAAACAGGGGGAGCTCCTACAATGAGCAGTTCTTC
CDR3: CASSLGLNRGSSYNEQFF

D: NA
size: many
J: TRBJ2-7
V: TRBV6-5
DNA: TGTGCCAGCAGCCCCAGCAGGCCTGGCTCCTACGAGCAGTACTTC
CDR3: CASSPSRPGSYEQYF

D: NA
size: NA
J: TRBJ1-5
V: TRBV19
DNA: TGTGCCAGTAGGACCAAACGGGGGGGCAATCAGCCCCAGCATTTT
CDR3: CASRTKRGGNQPQHF

D: TRBD1
size: many
J: TRBJ1-4
V: TRBV7-2
DNA: TGTGCCAGCACCTCAGACAGGGTCCGTGAAAAACTGTTTTTT
CDR3: CASTSDRVREKLFF

D: NA
size: few
J: TRBJ1-1
V: TRBV18
DNA: TGTGCCAGCTCACCAAGCTCGGGGGAGGTGTGGACTGAAGCTTTCTTT
CDR3: CASSPSSGEVWTEAFF

D: TRBD1
size: NA
J: TRBJ2-1
V: TRBV7-8
DNA: TGTGCCAGCAGCCCCTGGAGACAGGGGGCCAAGCGGGTACATGAGCAGTTCTTC
CDR3: CASSPWRQGAKRVHEQFF

D: TRBD2
size: many
J: TRBJ2-4
V: TRBV13
DNA: TGTGCCAGCAGCCCGGGGACTAGCGGGAGTGGAACCAAAAACATTCAGTACTTC
CDR3: CASSPGTSGSGTKNIQYF

D: TRBD2
size: many
J: TRBJ2-5
V: TRBV7-9
DNA: TGTGCCAGCAGCCCCGGACTAGCCGCGGAGACCCAGTACTTC
CDR3: CASSPGLAAETQYF

D: NA
size: few
J: TRBJ1-1
V: TRBV29-1
DNA: TGCAGCGTTGAGCGCAGGCAGAACACTGAAGCTTTCTTT
CDR3: CSVERRQNTEAFF

D: NA
size: many
J: TRBJ1-1
V: TRBV10-1
DNA: TGCGCCAGCAGTGCGAAGATGAACACTGAAGCTTTCTTT
CDR3: CASSAKMNTEAFF

D: NA
size: NA
J: TRBJ2-1
V: TRBV5-5
DNA: TGTGCCAGCGTACAAAACAATGAGCAGTTCTTC
CDR3: CASVQNNEQFF

D: NA
size: few
J: TRBJ2-3
V: TRBV20-1
DNA: TGCAGTGCCTGGACCACAGATACGCAGTATTTT
CDR3: CSAWTTDTQYF

D: NA
size: NA
J: TRBJ1-4
V: TRBV7-9
DNA: TGTGCCAGCAGTTCAGAAATGGGAAAACTGTTTTTT
CDR3: CASSSEMGKLFF

D: NA
size: many
J: TRBJ1-2
V: TRBV12-3/TRBV12-4
DNA: TGTGCCAGCAGGCAAGCAGGGGAAACATTCTATGGCTACACCTTC
CDR3: CASRQAGETFYGYTF

D: TRBD1
size: many
J: TRBJ2-1
V: TRBV24-1
DNA: TGTGCCACCAGTGACCCAGGGGGCCACAATGAGCAGTTCTTC
CDR3: CATSDPGGHNEQFF

D: NA
size: few
J: TRBJ2-5
V: TRBV20-1
DNA: TGCAGTGCTAGGGGGGTTGGTATGTTTGAGACCCAGTACTTC
CDR3: CSARGVGMFETQYF

D: NA
size: NA
J: TRBJ1-4
V: TRBV29-1
DNA: TGCAGCGCCGACGGAGTGGTTAACCAGATAGAAAAACTGTTTTTT
CDR3: CSADGVVNQIEKLFF

D: NA
size: NA
J: TRBJ1-2
V: TRBV12-3/TRBV12-4
DNA: TGTGCCAGCAGTTTCCGCTCAGTTAACTATGGCTACACCTTC
CDR3: CASSFRSVNYGYTF

D: NA
size: few
J: TRBJ1-3
V: TRBV30
DNA: TGTGCCTGGAGTGTATCGAGGGTGGACGCTCCGCTGAACACCATATATTTT
CDR3: CAWSVSRVDAPLNTIYF

D: NA
size: once
J: TRBJ2-2
V: TRBV6-6
DNA: TGTGCCAGCAGTTACTCGAGGAGTGGGGACGAGCTGTTTTTT
CDR3: CASSYSRSGDELFF